The 25 T cell receptor beta chains below come from one sample, sequenced in a study of blood T cell repertoires in COVID-19. The repertoire was sequenced with immunoSEQ multiplex PCR; TCRdb's copy has only in-frame clones and lacks some. The profile covers a few hundred thousand clones, with 75% to 90% appearing a single time and approximately 4.7% taken by the ten largest. The material sequenced was PBMCs or T cells enriched from blood (not recorded which). The receptors were sampled from a woman in her fifties or sixties who had recovered from COVID-19.

V and J are TRBV5-1 and TRBJ2-3; the match to TRBD2 covers 11 bases. CDR1 is SGHRS, CDR2 YFSETQ, per germline. The CDR3 loop spans 17 amino acids. Losses at the gene ends were 4 bases for V and 2 bases for J; bases not matched to a gene: 9. CDR3 DNA: TGCGCCAGCAGCCCAGGGACTAGCGGTATCGCCACAGATACGCAGTATTTT. Its translation: CASSPGTSGIATDTQYF.

The rearrangement uses TRBV7-8 and TRBJ1-5, with D unclear. CDR1 is SGHVS, CDR2 FQNEAQ, per germline. Trimming removed 5 bases from V and 3 bases from J, with 8 bases in between. This CDR3 comprises 13 residues. CDR3 amino acids: CASSPEINQPQHF. The DNA for the CDR3 is TGTGCCAGCAGCCCCGAGATCAATCAGCCCCAGCATTTT.

V usage is TRBV9 and J usage is TRBJ1-1; D is perhaps TRBD1 (6 bases). V was pared by 0 bases and J by 0 bases, with 12 bases between. Germline V CDR1 and CDR2: SGDLS, YYNGEE. The length of the CDR3 is 16 residues. The CDR3 loop reads CASSVGLQGVNTEAFF. CDR3 in DNA: TGTGCCAGCAGCGTAGGGCTACAGGGAGTGAACACTGAAGCTTTCTTT.

This chain uses TRBV9 with TRBJ2-1, with D perhaps matching TRBD2 (7 bases). V was pared by 0 bases and J by 5 bases, with 15 bases between. This CDR3 spans 16 amino acids. Germline CDR1 reads SGDLS; CDR2 reads YYNGEE. CDR3 protein: CASSVARGRDDNEQFF. The CDR3 bases are TGTGCCAGCAGCGTAGCTAGGGGGAGGGACGACAATGAGCAGTTCTTC.

The rearrangement uses TRBV9 and TRBJ1-1, with D possibly TRBD1 on 6 matching bases. Germline lookup yields CDR1 SGDLS and CDR2 YYNGEE. There are 13 residues in the CDR3. V was shortened by 4 bases and J by 5 bases, with 12 bases between the two germline ends. Written as DNA, the CDR3 is TGTGCCAGCAGCTCCCAGGGGTGGACTGAAGCTTTCTTT. This encodes CASSSQGWTEAFF.

The chain has TRBV6-1 and TRBJ2-7; 7 nucleotides match TRBD2. V shed 3 bases and J 3 bases; nucleotides not matched to a gene: 8. Per germline, CDR1 MNHNS and CDR2 SASEGT. The CDR3 sequence is 15 residues long. The CDR3 region has the DNA TGTGCCAGCAGTGAGGGGGGGGTTGCTTACTACGAGCAGTACTTC. It encodes CASSEGGVAYYEQYF.

V usage is TRBV9 and J usage is TRBJ2-7; 11 bases line up with TRBD2. Germline values: CDR1 SGDLS, CDR2 YYNGEE. The CDR3 consists of 18 residues. V trimming: 0 bases; J trimming: 2 bases; junction bases outside the gene matches: 10. CDR3 in amino acids: CASSVAPSGGPTTYEQYF. The CDR3 nucleotides read TGTGCCAGCAGCGTAGCACCTAGCGGGGGGCCGACAACCTACGAGCAGTACTTC.

The CDR3 is CASSLALPGYTF. For the CDR3, the DNA is TGTGCCAGCAGCTTAGCTCTTCCGGGCTACACCTTC. The chain employs TRBV7-9 and TRBJ1-2; D unresolved. The CDR3 has 12 residues. The germline V gene has CDR1 SEHNR and CDR2 FQNEAQ (reference sequence). Trimming took 0 bases from V and 8 from J, leaving 7 bases between them.

This clone was observed many times. The chain carries TRBV7-8 and TRBJ1-1; 7 positions agree with TRBD1. The CDR3 is made up of 14 amino acids. CDR1 and CDR2 (germline): SGHVS, FQNEAQ. Losses at the gene ends were 4 bases for V and 4 bases for J; bases not matched to a gene: 6. CDR3 region: CASSSKDRPTEAFF. The CDR3 DNA follows: TGTGCCAGCAGCTCAAAGGACAGGCCCACTGAAGCTTTCTTT.

This chain uses TRBV19 with TRBJ2-1; 9 positions match TRBD2. The CDR3 is 17 amino acids. Per the germline V gene, CDR1 is LNHDA and CDR2 is SQIVND (reference sequence). V lost 0 bases, J lost 3 bases, and 6 bases stayed unmatched. As DNA, the CDR3 is TGTGCCAGTAGTATAGATCCCCTAGCGGGACTCTACAATGAGCAGTTCTTC. Its translation: CASSIDPLAGLYNEQFF.

V and J are TRBV15 and TRBJ1-2, with unresolved D. The V end was cut by 1 base, the J end by 4 bases, with 13 bases between. Germline V gene lookup returns CDR1 LNHNV and CDR2 YYDKDF (reference sequence). This CDR3 comprises 15 residues. The CDR3 loop is CATSRGISGFYGYTF. The CDR3 DNA reads TGTGCCACCAGCAGAGGGATCTCGGGGTTCTATGGCTACACCTTC.

This chain joins TRBV19 and TRBJ1-5; the D is unclear. Germline V gene data show CDR1 as LNHDA and CDR2 as SQIVND (reference sequence). V was trimmed by 7 bases and J by 5 bases, leaving 9 bases between them. This CDR3 is 12 amino acids long. The CDR3 region is CASKHGDQPQHF. DNA for the CDR3: TGTGCCAGTAAACACGGGGATCAGCCCCAGCATTTT.

The V gene is TRBV3-1 (or the pseudogene TRBV3-2), the J gene TRBJ1-2, with 10 bases lining up with TRBD1. The junction had 13 bases not matched to a gene; V was cut back by 4 bases and J by 5 bases. This CDR3 is 17 amino acids long. Germline values: CDR1 LGHDT, CDR2 YNNKEL (reference sequence). CDR3 DNA sequence: TGTGCCAGCAGCCCCACCGGGACAGGGGTTGGTGGATATGGCTACACCTTC. This sequence encodes CASSPTGTGVGGYGYTF.

The rearrangement links TRBV7-9 to TRBJ2-3, with 7 positions matching TRBD2. This CDR3 is 17 amino acids long. V was clipped by 3 bases and J by 2 bases; unmatched bases: 11. CDR1 is SEHNR and CDR2 is FQNEAQ in the germline V gene (reference sequence). DNA for the CDR3: TGTGCCAGCAGCTTCTCGCTAAGGCGGGAGCACACAGATACGCAGTATTTT. Amino acid sequence: CASSFSLRREHTDTQYF.

This chain links TRBV5-1 with TRBJ2-3, with 7 nucleotides matching TRBD1. This CDR3 has 14 residues. From germline, CDR1 is SGHRS and CDR2 YFSETQ. V trimming: 2 bases; J trimming: 5 bases; junction bases outside the gene matches: 5. For the CDR3, the DNA is TGCGCCAGCAGCTTAGGGACAGTCAGAGATACGCAGTATTTT. Its translation is CASSLGTVRDTQYF.

This chain connects TRBV2 to TRBJ1-4, with D unclear. Germline V gene lookup returns CDR1 SNHLY and CDR2 FYNNEI. The V end lost 7 bases, the J end lost 0 bases, and 24 bases lay between the germline ends. The length of the CDR3 is 19 residues. The CDR3 region has the DNA TGTGCCAGCATCGGGTCGCCAAGTCGACCCCCAACAACTAATGAAAAACTGTTTTTT. The encoded protein is CASIGSPSRPPTTNEKLFF.

The chain has TRBV12-3 or TRBV12-4 and TRBJ2-3; D might be TRBD1 (6 bases). V was clipped by 3 bases and J by 4 bases, with 8 bases between them. The CDR3 spans 13 residues. The CDR3 spells CASSLQGPDTQYF. In DNA, the CDR3 is TGTGCCAGCAGTTTGCAGGGGCCAGATACGCAGTATTTT.

This clone appeared a single time. The chain links TRBV6-5 to TRBJ2-5; 7 bases are shared with TRBD2. The length of the CDR3 is 12 residues. Germline values: CDR1 MNHEY, CDR2 SVGAGI. Trimming removed 6 bases from V and 7 bases from J; junction bases left unmatched: 5. The CDR3 coding sequence is TGTGCCAGCAGCCGCGGGGGAGGGACCCAGTACTTC. Translated: CASSRGGGTQYF.

The genes are TRBV5-5 and TRBJ2-2, with 7 nucleotides matching TRBD2. V shed 4 bases and J 5 bases; nucleotides not matched to a gene: 5. The germline V gene has CDR1 SGHKS and CDR2 YYEKEE (reference sequence). The CDR3 contains 14 residues. CDR3 amino acids: CASSPWGGTGELFF. In DNA, the CDR3 is TGTGCCAGCAGCCCCTGGGGAGGGACCGGGGAGCTGTTTTTT.

This chain connects TRBV9 to TRBJ2-7; TRBD2 aligns across 9 bases. The CDR3 covers 17 residues. V was clipped by 0 bases and J by 7 bases; unmatched bases: 14. CDR1 and CDR2 (germline): SGDLS, YYNGEE. The CDR3 DNA reads as TGTGCCAGCAGCGTAGGAGCCTTGGCGGGAGGGCCGTGGGAGCAGTACTTC. It codes for CASSVGALAGGPWEQYF.

The CDR3: CASTGQSNYGYTF. As DNA, the CDR3 is TGTGCCAGTACCGGACAGAGCAACTATGGCTACACCTTC. This chain connects TRBV19 to TRBJ1-2; maybe TRBD1 (6 bases). Trimming took 7 bases from V and 2 from J, leaving 11 bases between them. In germline, CDR1 is LNHDA, CDR2 SQIVND (reference sequence). The CDR3 is 13 residues long. The full variable domain, rest sourced from reference TRBV19 and TRBJ1-2, is DGGITQSPKYLFRKEGQNVTLSCEQNLNHDAMYWYRQDPGQGLRLIYYSQIVNDFQKGDIAEGYSVSREKKESFPLTVTSAQKNPTAFYLCASTGQSNYGYTFGSGTRLTVV.

V is TRBV14 and J is TRBJ2-4, with 9 nucleotides matching TRBD2. Germline-derived CDR1 and CDR2 are SGHDN and FVKESK. The CDR3 spans 14 residues. V shed 3 bases, J shed 6 bases, and the junction held 3 bases outside the gene matches. As DNA, the CDR3 is TGTGCCAGCAGCCATACGACTAGCGGAAACATTCAGTACTTC. It is translated as CASSHTTSGNIQYF.

Comments on this clone: The sample has other DNA sequences that encode this CDR3 too. V usage is TRBV6-5 and J usage is TRBJ1-2; possible D gene TRBD1, 5 bases. This CDR3 comprises 13 residues. The germline V gene encodes CDR1 MNHEY and CDR2 SVGAGI. The germline V and J ends were trimmed by 6 bases and 0 bases, with 8 bases remaining between them. The CDR3: CASRDTANYGYTF. As DNA, the CDR3 is TGTGCCAGCAGGGACACGGCTAACTATGGCTACACCTTC.

This chain links TRBV7-2 with TRBJ2-6; D remains unclear. The CDR3 runs 17 residues. The germline V gene has CDR1 SGHTA and CDR2 FQGNSA. V lost 1 base and J lost 0, with 10 bases in between. The CDR3 loop is CASSLVSLSSGANVLTF. Here the CDR3 DNA reads TGTGCCAGCAGCTTAGTCTCGTTGTCCTCTGGGGCCAACGTCCTGACTTTC. The full variable domain, in which reference TRBV7-2 and TRBJ2-6 provide the parts outside the CDR3, is GAGVSQSPSNKVTEKGKDVELRCDPISGHTALYWYRQSLGQGLEFLIYFQGNSAPDKSGLPSDRFSAERTGGSVSTLTIQRTQQEDSAVYLCASSLVSLSSGANVLTFGAGSRLTVL.

This chain links TRBV3-1 (or the pseudogene TRBV3-2) with TRBJ2-2; D is perhaps TRBD2 (5 bases). Germline V gene lookup returns CDR1 LGHDT and CDR2 YNNKEL (reference sequence). The CDR3 spans 16 residues. V was clipped by 0 bases and J by 4 bases, with 12 bases between them. CDR3 sequence (DNA): TGTGCCAGCAGCCAAGATGACGGGATCGGCACCGGGGAGCTGTTTTTT. It specifies CASSQDDGIGTGELFF.